The subject of this entry is one T cell receptor (beta chain). The antigen is not known. The donors were members of the roughly 120-subject validation cohort (separate from the approximately 670-subject first cohort). This record belongs to a study of cytomegalovirus exposure and HLA in healthy donors. Study-level results: The authors enumerated 150 to 200 TCR beta chains as linked to cytomegalovirus.

Sequenced by immunoSEQ multiplex PCR; TCRdb stores in-frame clones only, minus some. The repertoire holds approximately 160,000 clones, with around nine tenths as singletons. The clonotype was recovered from a woman aged 18-29 years in good health and CMV-seropositive. Sequenced sample: PBMCs.

The CDR3 DNA is TGTGCCAGCAGCGTAGAGCGGGGGACTGGGAGGGGCACAGATACGCAGTATTTT. Protein: CASSVERGTGRGTDTQYF. J is TRBJ2-3 and V is TRBV9, with 8 bases that match TRBD2. Germline-derived CDR1 and CDR2 are SGDLS and YYNGEE. Trimming removed 0 bases from V and 1 base from J; junction bases left unmatched: 10. The CDR3 sequence is 18 residues long.